Below, one T cell receptor beta chain is given with its context. This record comes from a study of cytomegalovirus exposure and HLA in healthy donors. 60 Vbeta and 13 Jbeta primers were used in PCR. Profiling relied on immunoSEQ multiplex PCR, and the TCRdb table lists in-frame clones only, not all of them. Recorded here are about 43,000 clones; the top ten clones represent more than 1.5%. Trimming removed 6 bases from V and 4 bases from J; junction bases left unmatched: 8. This CDR3 is built from 15 residues. The V gene's germline CDR1 is MDHEN and CDR2 SYDVKM. The source material was PBMCs. This TCR came from a woman aged 30 to 39 in good health and CMV-seronegative. The genes are TRBV28 and TRBJ2-7; 11 positions agree with TRBD1. This CDR3 is CASSLRTGGLYEQYF. Here the CDR3 DNA reads TGTGCCAGCAGCCTCAGGACAGGGGGCTTGTACGAGCAGTACTTC.